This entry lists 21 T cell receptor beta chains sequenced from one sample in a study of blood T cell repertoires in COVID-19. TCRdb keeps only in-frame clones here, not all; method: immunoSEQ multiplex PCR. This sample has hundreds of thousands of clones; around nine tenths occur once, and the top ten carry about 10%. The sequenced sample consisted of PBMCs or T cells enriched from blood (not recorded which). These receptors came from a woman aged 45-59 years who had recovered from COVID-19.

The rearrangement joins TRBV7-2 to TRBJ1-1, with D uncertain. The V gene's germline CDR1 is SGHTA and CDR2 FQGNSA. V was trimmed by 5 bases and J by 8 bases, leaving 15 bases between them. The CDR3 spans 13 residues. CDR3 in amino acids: CASSRAEGEEAFF. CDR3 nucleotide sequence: TGTGCCAGCAGCCGCGCCGAGGGTGAAGAAGCTTTCTTT. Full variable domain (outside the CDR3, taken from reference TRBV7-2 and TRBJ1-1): GAGVSQSPSNKVTEKGKDVELRCDPISGHTALYWYRQSLGQGLEFLIYFQGNSAPDKSGLPSDRFSAERTGGSVSTLTIQRTQQEDSAVYLCASSRAEGEEAFFGQGTRLTVV.

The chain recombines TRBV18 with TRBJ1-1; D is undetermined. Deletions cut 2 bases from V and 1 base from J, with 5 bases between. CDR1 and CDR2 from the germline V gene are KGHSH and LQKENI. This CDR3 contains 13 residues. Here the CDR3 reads CASSPWRNTEAFF. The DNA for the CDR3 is TGTGCCAGCTCACCATGGAGGAACACTGAAGCTTTCTTT.

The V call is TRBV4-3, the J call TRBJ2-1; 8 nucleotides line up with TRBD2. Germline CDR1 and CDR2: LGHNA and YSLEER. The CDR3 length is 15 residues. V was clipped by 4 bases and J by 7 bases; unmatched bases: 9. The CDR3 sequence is CASSPGGGPGNEQFF. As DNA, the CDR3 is TGCGCCAGCAGCCCTGGCGGGGGGCCGGGTAATGAGCAGTTCTTC.

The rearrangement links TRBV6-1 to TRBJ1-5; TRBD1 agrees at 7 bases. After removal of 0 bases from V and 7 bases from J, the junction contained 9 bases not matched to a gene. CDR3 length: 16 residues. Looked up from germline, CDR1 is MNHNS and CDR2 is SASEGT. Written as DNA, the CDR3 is TGTGCCAGCAGTGAAGCAACAGGGGCGCGGGCGCAGCCCCAGCATTTT. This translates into CASSEATGARAQPQHF.

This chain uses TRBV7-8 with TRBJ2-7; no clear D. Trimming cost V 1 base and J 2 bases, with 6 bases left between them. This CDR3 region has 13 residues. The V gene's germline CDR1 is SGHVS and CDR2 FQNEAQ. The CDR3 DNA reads TGTGCCAGCAGCTTAGAGCCCCCCTACGAGCAGTACTTC. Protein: CASSLEPPYEQYF. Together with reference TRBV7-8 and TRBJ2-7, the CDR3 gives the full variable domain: GAGVSQSPRYKVAKRGQDVALRCDPISGHVSLFWYQQALGQGPEFLTYFQNEAQLDKSGLPSDRFFAERPEGSVSTLKIQRTQQEDSAVYLCASSLEPPYEQYFGPGTRLTVT.

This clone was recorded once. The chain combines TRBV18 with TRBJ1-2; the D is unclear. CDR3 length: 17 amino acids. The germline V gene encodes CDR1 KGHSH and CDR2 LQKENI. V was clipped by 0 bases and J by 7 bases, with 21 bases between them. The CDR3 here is CASSPPRGERQVSGYTF. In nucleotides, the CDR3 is TGTGCCAGCTCACCACCGCGAGGTGAAAGGCAAGTGAGTGGCTACACCTTC.

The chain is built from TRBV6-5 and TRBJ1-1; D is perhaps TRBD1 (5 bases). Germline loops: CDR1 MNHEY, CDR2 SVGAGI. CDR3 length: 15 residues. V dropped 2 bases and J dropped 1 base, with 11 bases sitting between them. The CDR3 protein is CASSYVDGGNTEAFF. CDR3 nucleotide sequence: TGTGCCAGCAGTTACGTCGACGGGGGGAACACTGAAGCTTTCTTT.

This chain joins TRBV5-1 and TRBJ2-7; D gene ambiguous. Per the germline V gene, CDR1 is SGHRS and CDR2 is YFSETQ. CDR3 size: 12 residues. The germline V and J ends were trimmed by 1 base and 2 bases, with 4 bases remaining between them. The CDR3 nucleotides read TGCGCCAGCAGCTTGAGCCCCTACGAGCAGTACTTC. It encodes CASSLSPYEQYF.

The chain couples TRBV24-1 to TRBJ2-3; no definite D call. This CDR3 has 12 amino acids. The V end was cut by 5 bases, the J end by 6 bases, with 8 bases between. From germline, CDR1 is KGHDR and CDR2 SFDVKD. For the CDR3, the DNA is TGTGCCACCAGTGCCGCGAGCGATACGCAGTATTTT. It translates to CATSAASDTQYF.

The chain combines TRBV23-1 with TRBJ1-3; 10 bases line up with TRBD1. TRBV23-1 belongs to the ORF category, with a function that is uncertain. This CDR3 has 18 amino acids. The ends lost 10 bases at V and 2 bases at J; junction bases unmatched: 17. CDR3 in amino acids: CATGSRGTGENTGNTIYF. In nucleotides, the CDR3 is TGCGCCACCGGGTCTAGGGGGACAGGGGAAAATACTGGAAACACCATATATTTT.

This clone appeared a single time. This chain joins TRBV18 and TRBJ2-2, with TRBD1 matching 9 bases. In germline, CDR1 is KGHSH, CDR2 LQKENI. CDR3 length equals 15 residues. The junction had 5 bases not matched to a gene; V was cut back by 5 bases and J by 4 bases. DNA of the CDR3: TGTGCCAGCTCAGACCGACAGGGGGGCACCGGGGAGCTGTTTTTT. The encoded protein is CASSDRQGGTGELFF.

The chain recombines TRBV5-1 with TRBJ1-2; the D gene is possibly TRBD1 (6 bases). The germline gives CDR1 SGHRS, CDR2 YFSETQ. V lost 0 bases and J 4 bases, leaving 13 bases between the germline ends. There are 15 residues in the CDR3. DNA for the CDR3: TGCGCCAGCAGCTTGGAGGGGGTCGGCCTCTATGGCTACACCTTC. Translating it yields CASSLEGVGLYGYTF. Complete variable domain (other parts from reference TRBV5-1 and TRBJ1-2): KAGVTQTPRYLIKTRGQQVTLSCSPISGHRSVSWYQQTPGQGLQFLFEYFSETQRNKGNFPGRFSGRQFSNSRSEMNVSTLELGDSALYLCASSLEGVGLYGYTFGSGTRLTVV.

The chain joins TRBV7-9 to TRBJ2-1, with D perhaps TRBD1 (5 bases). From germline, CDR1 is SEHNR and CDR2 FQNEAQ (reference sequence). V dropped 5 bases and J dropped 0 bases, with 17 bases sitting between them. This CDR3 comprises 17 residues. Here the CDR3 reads CASSLFPRESSYNEQFF. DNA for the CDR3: TGTGCCAGCAGCCTCTTCCCCAGGGAAAGCTCCTACAATGAGCAGTTCTTC.

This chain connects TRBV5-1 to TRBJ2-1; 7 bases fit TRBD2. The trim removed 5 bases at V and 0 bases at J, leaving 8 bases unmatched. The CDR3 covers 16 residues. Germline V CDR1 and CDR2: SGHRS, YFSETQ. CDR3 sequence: CASRPLAAASYNEQFF. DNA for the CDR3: TGCGCCAGCAGACCGCTAGCGGCGGCCTCCTACAATGAGCAGTTCTTC.

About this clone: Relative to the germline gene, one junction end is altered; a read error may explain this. CDR3 sequence reads: CASSPVGRDLGEQFF. Written as DNA, the CDR3 is TGTGCTAGCAGCCCCGTGGGGCGGGACCTCGGTGAGCAGTTCTTC. This sequence joins TRBV7-7 and TRBJ2-1; possibly TRBD2 for D (6 bases). This CDR3 spans 15 amino acids. CDR1 and CDR2 from the germline V gene are SSHAT and FNYEAQ (reference sequence).

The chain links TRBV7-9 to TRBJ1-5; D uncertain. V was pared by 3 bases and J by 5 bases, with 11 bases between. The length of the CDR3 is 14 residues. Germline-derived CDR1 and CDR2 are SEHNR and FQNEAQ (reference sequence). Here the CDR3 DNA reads TGTGCCAGCAGCTTTGGGAGCGGGGATCAGCCCCAGCATTTT. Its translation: CASSFGSGDQPQHF.

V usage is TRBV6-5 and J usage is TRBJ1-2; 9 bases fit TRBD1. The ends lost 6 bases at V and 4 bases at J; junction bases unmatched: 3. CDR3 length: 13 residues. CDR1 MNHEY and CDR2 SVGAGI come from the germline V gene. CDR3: CASRTGGSYGYTF. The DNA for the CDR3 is TGTGCCAGCAGAACAGGGGGCAGCTATGGCTACACCTTC.

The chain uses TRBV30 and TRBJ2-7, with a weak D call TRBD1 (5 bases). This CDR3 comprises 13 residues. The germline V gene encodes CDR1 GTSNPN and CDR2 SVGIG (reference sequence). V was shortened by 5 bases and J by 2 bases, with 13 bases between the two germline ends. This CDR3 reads CAWAGSQAYEQYF. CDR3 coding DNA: TGTGCCTGGGCAGGGTCCCAGGCCTACGAGCAGTACTTC.

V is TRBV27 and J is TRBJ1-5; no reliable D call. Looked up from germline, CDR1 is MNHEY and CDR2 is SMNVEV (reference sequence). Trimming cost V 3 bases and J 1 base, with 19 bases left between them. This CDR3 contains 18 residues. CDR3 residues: CASSLEAVGWVSNQPQHF. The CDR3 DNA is TGTGCCAGCAGTTTGGAGGCCGTTGGATGGGTGAGCAATCAGCCCCAGCATTTT.

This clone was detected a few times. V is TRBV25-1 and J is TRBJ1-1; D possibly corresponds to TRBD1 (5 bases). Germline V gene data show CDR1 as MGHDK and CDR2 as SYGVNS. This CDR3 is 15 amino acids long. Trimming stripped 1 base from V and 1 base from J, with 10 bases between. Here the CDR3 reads CASSESRGGNTEAFF. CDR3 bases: TGTGCCAGCAGTGAATCAAGGGGAGGGAACACTGAAGCTTTCTTT. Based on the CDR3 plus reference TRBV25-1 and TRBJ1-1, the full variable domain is EADIYQTPRYLVIGTGKKITLECSQTMGHDKMYWYQQDPGMELHLIHYSYGVNSTEKGDLSSESTVSRIRTEHFPLTLESARPSHTSQYLCASSESRGGNTEAFFGQGTRLTVV.

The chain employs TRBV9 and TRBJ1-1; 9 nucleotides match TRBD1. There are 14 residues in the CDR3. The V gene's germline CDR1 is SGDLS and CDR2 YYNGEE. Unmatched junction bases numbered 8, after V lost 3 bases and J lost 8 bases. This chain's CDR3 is CASSDQTGGQEAFF. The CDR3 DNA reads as TGTGCCAGCAGCGACCAGACAGGGGGTCAGGAAGCTTTCTTT.